Sequencing of this T cell receptor beta chain was carried out in a study of blood T cell repertoires in COVID-19. Whole-study context: Acute and convalescent COVID-19 specimens originated in the United States, Italy and Spain. T cells, B-cell-depleted T cells, or PBMCs supplied cDNA or gDNA.

Germline lookup yields CDR1 SQVTM and CDR2 ANQGSEA. The junction had 6 bases not matched to a gene; V was cut back by 4 bases and J by 3 bases. The CDR3 totals 14 residues. Generated by immunoSEQ multiplex PCR, the TCRdb table keeps only in-frame clones and is missing some. The table shows roughly 350,000 clones, with 85% occurring only once. The chain carries TRBV29-1 and TRBJ1-5; 7 nucleotides agree with TRBD1. The receptor comes from a woman aged 18-30 years with acute or convalescent COVID-19. Input material: peripheral blood. This chain's CDR3 is CSVGGTDPNQPQHF. CDR3 DNA sequence: TGCAGCGTTGGCGGGACAGATCCCAATCAGCCCCAGCATTTT.